A selection of T cell receptor beta chains follows, all from one sample in a study of blood T cells in healthy people across ages. A single record per CDR3 protein comes from TCRdb applying MiXCR to the 5' RACE reads. The sample consists of 650,000 or so distinct CDR3 sequences, approximately 52% of them appearing once. Sequencing used blood. These receptors were taken from a woman of 80 years or more in good health. Both conserved end residues are part of each CDR3. A D gene is named only where the DNA matches it firmly. Size is omitted from some rows. Given values are once, few, many or a class for expanded clones.

CDR3 DNA	CDR3 protein	CDR3 length	clone size	V gene	D gene	J gene
TGTGCCAGCAGTTTAACCCCCGCCTCGGACGGCTACACCTTC	CASSLTPASDGYTF	14	many	TRBV27	-	TRBJ1-2
TGCAGCGTTGAACAGGGGATCACAGATACGCAGTATTTT	CSVEQGITDTQYF	13	-	TRBV29-1	-	TRBJ2-3
TGCAGTGCTCGCCTCGCGGAAGGAGTTAGCAATCAGCCCCAGCATTTT	CSARLAEGVSNQPQHF	16	few	TRBV20-1	-	TRBJ1-5
TGCAGCGTTGCGAGCTACGAGCAGTACTTC	CSVASYEQYF	10	-	TRBV29-1	-	TRBJ2-7
TGTGCCAGCAGTTACTCATACTCCTACGAGCAGTACTTC	CASSYSYSYEQYF	13	many	TRBV6-5	-	TRBJ2-7
TGTGCCAGCAGCCAAGTTGGGAGTGGCTACACCTTC	CASSQVGSGYTF	12	-	TRBV3-1	-	TRBJ1-2
TGTGCCAGCAGCGGCAGGGTTTCCTATGAGCAGTTCTTC	CASSGRVSYEQFF	13	once	TRBV7-8	-	TRBJ2-1
TGTGCCAGCGCCTCTCAGCGGGGGGGCTACAATGAGCAGTACTTC	CASASQRGGYNEQYF	15	-	TRBV5-6	TRBD2	TRBJ2-7
TGTGCCAGCAGTTTGGGGAGGACAGGGGTCTACGAGCAGTACTTC	CASSLGRTGVYEQYF	15	-	TRBV12-3/TRBV12-4	TRBD1	TRBJ2-7
TGTGCCAGCAGCCAAGGGCCCGGACTAGCGGGAGCGGGTAATGAGCAGTTCTTC	CASSQGPGLAGAGNEQFF	18	many	TRBV3-1	TRBD2	TRBJ2-1
TGTGCCAGCAGTGGTCGGACGGGCACAGAGACGCAGTATTTT	CASSGRTGTETQYF	14	-	TRBV28	-	TRBJ2-3